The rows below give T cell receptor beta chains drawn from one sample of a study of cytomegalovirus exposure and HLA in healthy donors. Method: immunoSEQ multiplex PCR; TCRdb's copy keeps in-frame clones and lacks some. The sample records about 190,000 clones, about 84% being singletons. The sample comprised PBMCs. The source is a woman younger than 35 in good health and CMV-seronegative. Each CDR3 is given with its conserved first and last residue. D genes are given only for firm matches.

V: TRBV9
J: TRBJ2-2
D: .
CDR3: CASSVRANTGELFF

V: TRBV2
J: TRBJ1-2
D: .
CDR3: CASPDGANYGYTF

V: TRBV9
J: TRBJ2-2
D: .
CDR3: CASSVVRGGLGGSTGELFF

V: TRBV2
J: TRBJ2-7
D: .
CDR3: CASSPTYEQYF

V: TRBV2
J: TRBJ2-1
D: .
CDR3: CASRSGLASNEQFF

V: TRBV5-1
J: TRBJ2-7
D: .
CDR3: CASSFEGFGQYF

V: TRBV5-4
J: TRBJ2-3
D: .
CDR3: CASSLDWGGTDTQYF

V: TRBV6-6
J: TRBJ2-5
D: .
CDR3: CASNNKMGVQETQYF

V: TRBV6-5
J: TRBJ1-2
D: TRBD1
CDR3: CASSGDRLGYGYTF

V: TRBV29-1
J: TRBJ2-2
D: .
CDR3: CSVDRTGNGGELFF

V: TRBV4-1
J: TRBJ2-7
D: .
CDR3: CASSRGVWQGDEEQYF

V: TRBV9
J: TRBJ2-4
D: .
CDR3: CASSVGGSSSAKNIQYF

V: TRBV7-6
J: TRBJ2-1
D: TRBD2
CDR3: CASSSGLAYEQFF

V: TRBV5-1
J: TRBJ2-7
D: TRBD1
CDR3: CASMGGTGAYEQYF

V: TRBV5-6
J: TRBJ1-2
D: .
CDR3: CASSLETGRWEGYTF

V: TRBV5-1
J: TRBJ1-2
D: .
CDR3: CASSLGGGGNYGYTF

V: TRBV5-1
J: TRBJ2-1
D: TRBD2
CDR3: CASSTLAGGDYNEQFF

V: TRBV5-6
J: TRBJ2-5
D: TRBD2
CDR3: CASSLVTSGDGVGETQYF

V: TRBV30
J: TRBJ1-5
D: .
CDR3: CAWSGGPGNQPQHF

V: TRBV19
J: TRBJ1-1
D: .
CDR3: CASNFRNTEAFF

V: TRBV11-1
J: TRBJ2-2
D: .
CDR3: CASSFAPQVHTGELFF

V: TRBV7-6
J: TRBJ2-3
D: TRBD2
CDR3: CASSFTSGGYTDTQYF

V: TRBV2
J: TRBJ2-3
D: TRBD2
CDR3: CASISGGRKPDTQYF

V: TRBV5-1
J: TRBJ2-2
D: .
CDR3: CASKDRQNTGELFF

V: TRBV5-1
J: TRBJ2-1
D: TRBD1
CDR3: CASSFDRAHYNEQFF

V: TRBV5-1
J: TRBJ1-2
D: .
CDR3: CASSLAGSYGYTF

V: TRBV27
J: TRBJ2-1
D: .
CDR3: CASSLSVSSYNEQFF

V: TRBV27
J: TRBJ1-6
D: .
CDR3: CASTDLIRGISYNSPLHF

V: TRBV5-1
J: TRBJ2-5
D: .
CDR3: CASSFIQGSGLETQYF

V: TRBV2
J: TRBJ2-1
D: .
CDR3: CASSDWQYNEQFF

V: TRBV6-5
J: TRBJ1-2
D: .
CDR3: CASGWGDYGYTF

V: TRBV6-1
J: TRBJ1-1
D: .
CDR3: CASRREGSGTEAFF

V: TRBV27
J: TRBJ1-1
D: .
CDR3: CATRQGTNTEAFF

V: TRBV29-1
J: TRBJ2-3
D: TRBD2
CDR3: CSVAGSGGPDTQYF

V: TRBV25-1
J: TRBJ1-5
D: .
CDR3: CASSEPGTGGSNQPQHF

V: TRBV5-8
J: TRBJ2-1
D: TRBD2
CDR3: CASSRLAGYDEQFF

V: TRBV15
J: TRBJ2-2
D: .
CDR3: CATTSGQVGTGELFF

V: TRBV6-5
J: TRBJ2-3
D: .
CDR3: CASSIRVPRTDTQYF

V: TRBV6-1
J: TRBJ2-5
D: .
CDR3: CASSESGSRMTQYF

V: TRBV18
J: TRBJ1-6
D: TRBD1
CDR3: CASYGTGNSPLHF

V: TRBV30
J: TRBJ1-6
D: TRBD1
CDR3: CAWSTDRGYSPLHF

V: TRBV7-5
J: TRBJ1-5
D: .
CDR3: CVRSLVGAGTDEF

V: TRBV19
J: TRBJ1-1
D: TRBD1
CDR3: CASKGALGTEAFF

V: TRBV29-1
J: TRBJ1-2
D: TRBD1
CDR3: CSVERQGNLDGYTF

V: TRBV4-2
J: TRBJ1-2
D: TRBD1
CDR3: CASSQDTGQGPYGYTF

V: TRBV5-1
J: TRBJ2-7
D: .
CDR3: CASSSAGSHEQYF

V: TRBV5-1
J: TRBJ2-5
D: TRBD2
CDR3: CASSFWSGRVETQYF

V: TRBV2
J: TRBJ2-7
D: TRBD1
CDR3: CASSSGTGQLYEQYF

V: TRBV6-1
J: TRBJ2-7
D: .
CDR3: CASSHSGSYEQYF

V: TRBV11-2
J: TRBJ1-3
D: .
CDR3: CASSLGDWSSGNTIYF

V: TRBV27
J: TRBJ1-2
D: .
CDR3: CASSFTGFYGYTF

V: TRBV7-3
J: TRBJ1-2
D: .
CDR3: CASSQGSGEGGYTF

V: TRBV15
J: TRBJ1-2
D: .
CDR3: CATSKLSVNYGYTF

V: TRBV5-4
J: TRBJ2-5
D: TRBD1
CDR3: CASSPGQFQETQYF